This is a list of T cell receptor beta chains from one sample in a study of blood T cell repertoires in COVID-19. This table comes from immunoSEQ multiplex PCR, and its TCRdb copy is limited to in-frame clones, with some not included. The data show 380,000 or so clones, with 81% seen just once and more than 1% held by the top ten. Material: peripheral blood. All receptors come from a human donor with acute or convalescent COVID-19. The donor label of this sample is uncertain. CDR3s include the opening cysteine and the closing phenylalanine or tryptophan. D genes are given only for firm matches. Some rows mark clone size as missing; the rest say once, few, many or name a class of expanded clone.

J: TRBJ1-4; V: TRBV7-9; D: NA; size: NA; DNA: TGTGCCAGCAGGACTGGGGAGACTGAAAAACTGTTTTTT; CDR3: CASRTGETEKLFF
J: TRBJ2-2; V: TRBV6-5; D: TRBD1; size: few; DNA: TGTGCCAGCGAACCGGGACAGAAAACCGGGGAGCTGTTTTTT; CDR3: CASEPGQKTGELFF
J: TRBJ1-3; V: TRBV11-3; D: TRBD1; size: NA; DNA: TGTGCCAGCAGCTTAGGTGGGACAGGAGGAAACACCATATATTTT; CDR3: CASSLGGTGGNTIYF
J: TRBJ2-1; V: TRBV7-2; D: TRBD2; size: NA; DNA: TGTGCCAGCAGCCCAAGACTAGCGTGGGGTAACAATGAGCAGTTCTTC; CDR3: CASSPRLAWGNNEQFF
J: TRBJ1-2; V: TRBV6-1; D: NA; size: NA; DNA: TGTGCCACCATGGACTCGGGTAGATCTATGGGTGGCTACACCTTC; CDR3: CATMDSGRSMGGYTF
J: TRBJ2-7; V: TRBV30; D: NA; size: NA; DNA: TGTGCCTGGAGCGACTTAACAGGGCGGACTTCCTACGAGCAGTACTTC; CDR3: CAWSDLTGRTSYEQYF
J: TRBJ1-4; V: TRBV10-2; D: NA; size: NA; DNA: TGCGCCAGCAGTGAACCCTATAGGGGATCGAATGAAAAACTGTTTTTT; CDR3: CASSEPYRGSNEKLFF
J: TRBJ1-4; V: TRBV18; D: NA; size: NA; DNA: TGTGCCAGCTCACCACGCAGGCGGGCAGATGAAAAACTGTTTTTT; CDR3: CASSPRRRADEKLFF
J: TRBJ2-3; V: TRBV5-4; D: TRBD2; size: NA; DNA: TGTGCCAGCAGCTTGCGTAGAGCGGGGAGCACAGATACGCAGTATTTT; CDR3: CASSLRRAGSTDTQYF
J: TRBJ1-5; V: TRBV4-2; D: TRBD1; size: many; DNA: TGTGCCAGCAGCCAGCAAGGGGGCGGCAGGACAGGGAGTCAGCCCCAGCATTTT; CDR3: CASSQQGGGRTGSQPQHF
J: TRBJ1-2; V: TRBV29-1; D: TRBD1; size: NA; DNA: TGCAGCGGGTTTTCAGGGGGCGCGGGTTCTAACTATGGCTACACCTTC; CDR3: CSGFSGGAGSNYGYTF
J: TRBJ2-2; V: TRBV5-1; D: NA; size: NA; DNA: TGCGCCAGCAGCTTGGACGGAGCAGGGGAGCTGTTTTTT; CDR3: CASSLDGAGELFF
J: TRBJ2-5; V: TRBV3-1/TRBV3-2; D: NA; size: once; DNA: TGTGCCAGCAGCCCGCCACGCTATACCTTGTTACAAGAGACCCAGTACTTC; CDR3: CASSPPRYTLLQETQYF
J: TRBJ1-4; V: TRBV19; D: TRBD1; size: few; DNA: TGTGCCAGTAGCCCACCGGGACAGGGGGTCACTAATGAAAAACTGTTTTTT; CDR3: CASSPPGQGVTNEKLFF
J: TRBJ2-7; V: TRBV5-1; D: TRBD1; size: NA; DNA: TGCGCCAGCAGCTTGCCGACTCCAGGGGGCCAGGATGAGCAGTACTTC; CDR3: CASSLPTPGGQDEQYF
J: TRBJ2-7; V: TRBV6-5; D: NA; size: NA; DNA: TGTGCCAGCAGAAGGACAGCTAGCTACGAGCAGTACTTC; CDR3: CASRRTASYEQYF
J: TRBJ1-2; V: TRBV15; D: NA; size: NA; DNA: TGTGCCACCAGCAGAGATCTTGGGGCAGGATTCTATGGCTACACCTTC; CDR3: CATSRDLGAGFYGYTF
J: TRBJ2-1; V: TRBV7-6; D: TRBD2; size: NA; DNA: TGTGCCAGCAGTCCGCGGCGGGGGGGGCCTAATGAGCAGTTCTTC; CDR3: CASSPRRGGPNEQFF
J: TRBJ1-1; V: TRBV6-5; D: NA; size: NA; DNA: TGTGCCAGCAGTTACTCGAGAGGGGCGGGAACTGAAGCTTTCTTT; CDR3: CASSYSRGAGTEAFF
J: TRBJ1-6; V: TRBV6-5; D: NA; size: NA; DNA: TGTGCCAGCAGTTACAGTCAGGGTACCTCACCCCTCCACTTT; CDR3: CASSYSQGTSPLHF
J: TRBJ1-1; V: TRBV10-3; D: NA; size: NA; DNA: TGTGCCATCAGCAGACAGGACATGAACACTGAAGCTTTCTTT; CDR3: CAISRQDMNTEAFF
J: TRBJ1-2; V: TRBV7-9; D: NA; size: NA; DNA: TGTGCCAGCAGCTTAGCGGGGAGGCAGAGAATCGGCTACACCTTC; CDR3: CASSLAGRQRIGYTF
J: TRBJ1-6; V: TRBV6-5; D: NA; size: NA; DNA: TGTGCCAGCAGTTACGGCCTCCGGGTTAATTCACCCCTCCACTTT; CDR3: CASSYGLRVNSPLHF
J: TRBJ1-1; V: TRBV30; D: NA; size: NA; DNA: TGTGCCTGGAGTGTAAGTACGAGGAACACTGAAGCTTTCTTT; CDR3: CAWSVSTRNTEAFF
J: TRBJ1-1; V: TRBV6-2/TRBV6-3; D: TRBD1; size: NA; DNA: TGTGCCAGCAGTTGGACAGGGGGTTACACTGAAGCTTTCTTT; CDR3: CASSWTGGYTEAFF
J: TRBJ1-5; V: TRBV4-1; D: NA; size: NA; DNA: TGCGCCAGCAGCCAAGTTCTTGCGCGGGCCAATCAGCCCCAGCATTTT; CDR3: CASSQVLARANQPQHF
J: TRBJ2-1; V: TRBV29-1; D: TRBD2; size: few; DNA: TGCAGCGCTCGCCACCTAGCGGGAGGGCCCAATGAGCAGTTCTTC; CDR3: CSARHLAGGPNEQFF
J: TRBJ1-1; V: TRBV7-9; D: TRBD1; size: NA; DNA: TGTGCCAGCAGTTCTACAGGGGGCAAGGGCACTGAAGCTTTCTTT; CDR3: CASSSTGGKGTEAFF
J: TRBJ1-1; V: TRBV12-3/TRBV12-4; D: NA; size: NA; DNA: TGTGCCAGCAACTTAGGGGGAACTGAAGCTTTCTTT; CDR3: CASNLGGTEAFF
J: TRBJ1-2; V: TRBV28; D: TRBD1; size: NA; DNA: TGTGCCAGCAGTCAGTTGAGCCGGGACAGGGGGCATGGCTACACCTTC; CDR3: CASSQLSRDRGHGYTF
J: TRBJ2-2; V: TRBV5-4; D: NA; size: once; DNA: TGTGCCAGCAGCTTGGATCCGGGAGCCGCGAACACCGGGGAGCTGTTTTTT; CDR3: CASSLDPGAANTGELFF
J: TRBJ2-1; V: TRBV30; D: NA; size: NA; DNA: TGTGCCTGGAGTAGCGCTAGCGCATACAATGAGCAGTTCTTC; CDR3: CAWSSASAYNEQFF
J: TRBJ2-1; V: TRBV7-8; D: TRBD2; size: NA; DNA: TGTGCCAGCAGCCTACCTAGCGGGGCCTACAATGAGCAGTTCTTC; CDR3: CASSLPSGAYNEQFF
J: TRBJ2-7; V: TRBV30; D: NA; size: NA; DNA: TGTGCCTGGAGCACCCTAAAGCGGGCTTCCCACTACGAGCAGTACTTC; CDR3: CAWSTLKRASHYEQYF
J: TRBJ2-7; V: TRBV7-9; D: TRBD1; size: NA; DNA: TGTGCCAGCAGCCGGACAGGGGGATCCTACGAGCAGTACTTC; CDR3: CASSRTGGSYEQYF
J: TRBJ1-6; V: TRBV18; D: NA; size: NA; DNA: TGTGCCAGCTCATCGCCCAGCTCCTATAATTCACCCCTCCACTTT; CDR3: CASSSPSSYNSPLHF
J: TRBJ1-1; V: TRBV7-8; D: TRBD1; size: NA; DNA: TGTGCCAGCAGCCAGGGGGGGATTGAAGCTTTCTTT; CDR3: CASSQGGIEAFF
J: TRBJ2-7; V: TRBV18; D: TRBD1; size: NA; DNA: TGTGCCAGCTCACCGTGGGACAGGAGCTCCTACGAGCAGTACTTC; CDR3: CASSPWDRSSYEQYF
J: TRBJ1-1; V: TRBV5-1; D: NA; size: once; DNA: TGCGCCAGCAGCTTGGGCGCGGGGAACACTGAAGCTTTCTTT; CDR3: CASSLGAGNTEAFF
J: TRBJ2-2; V: TRBV4-2; D: NA; size: NA; DNA: TGTGCCAGCAGCCAAGGTTACGGGGAGCTGTTTTTT; CDR3: CASSQGYGELFF
J: TRBJ1-3; V: TRBV15; D: NA; size: once; DNA: TGTGCCACCAGCAGGGTAATACAGGGAGGAAACACCATATATTTT; CDR3: CATSRVIQGGNTIYF
J: TRBJ1-1; V: TRBV29-1; D: TRBD1; size: once; DNA: TGCAGCGTTTCAGGGGGCCTCACTGAAGCTTTCTTT; CDR3: CSVSGGLTEAFF
J: TRBJ2-2; V: TRBV5-6; D: NA; size: NA; DNA: TGTGCCAGCAGCGGGACAGGGGAGCTGTTTTTT; CDR3: CASSGTGELFF
J: TRBJ2-7; V: TRBV15; D: TRBD2; size: few; DNA: TGTGCCACCAGCAGAGAGAGGACTAGCTCCTACGAGCAGTACTTC; CDR3: CATSRERTSSYEQYF